The clone carrying this T cell receptor beta chain showed up just a few times. What it recognizes is unknown. This sample was included in a study of human T cells and chemical hapten exposure. In the study overall: Sensitizing treatment utilized 2% DPC over an approximately 2 cm by approximately 2 cm portion of upper inner arm skin. The study, taken as a whole, reports: Relative to controls, expanded TCRs formed significantly more large CDR3 similarity clusters. The count of PT1 expanded TCRs correlated positively with patch test score. High-frequency TCRs, those above 1 in 1000, stayed the same after DPC sensitization.

V shed 4 bases, J shed 10 bases, and the junction held 11 bases outside the gene matches. This CDR3 has 15 amino acids. Germline lookup yields CDR1 SGHNT and CDR2 YYREEE (reference sequence). Described time point: patch test 1, 2 weeks after DPC sensitization. Regarding treatment: therapeutic diphenylcyclopropenone sensitization with weekly scalp DPC. TCRdb analysed the RACE reads with MiXCR anew, one entry per CDR3 protein. The data show some 87,000 distinct CDR3 sequences, 9% to 12% seen once. J is TRBJ2-3 and V is TRBV5-4; 11 bases align to TRBD2. Sequenced here: whole blood, sampled in connection with sensitization to the hapten diphenylcyclopropenone (DPC). This receptor was taken from a woman aged 50 to 60 with alopecia areata. Some clones in this sample may be carry-over from other donors' samples. CDR3 region: CASSRPGTSGRAQYF. In nucleotides, the CDR3 is TGTGCCAGCAGCAGGCCGGGGACTAGCGGACGTGCGCAGTATTTT.